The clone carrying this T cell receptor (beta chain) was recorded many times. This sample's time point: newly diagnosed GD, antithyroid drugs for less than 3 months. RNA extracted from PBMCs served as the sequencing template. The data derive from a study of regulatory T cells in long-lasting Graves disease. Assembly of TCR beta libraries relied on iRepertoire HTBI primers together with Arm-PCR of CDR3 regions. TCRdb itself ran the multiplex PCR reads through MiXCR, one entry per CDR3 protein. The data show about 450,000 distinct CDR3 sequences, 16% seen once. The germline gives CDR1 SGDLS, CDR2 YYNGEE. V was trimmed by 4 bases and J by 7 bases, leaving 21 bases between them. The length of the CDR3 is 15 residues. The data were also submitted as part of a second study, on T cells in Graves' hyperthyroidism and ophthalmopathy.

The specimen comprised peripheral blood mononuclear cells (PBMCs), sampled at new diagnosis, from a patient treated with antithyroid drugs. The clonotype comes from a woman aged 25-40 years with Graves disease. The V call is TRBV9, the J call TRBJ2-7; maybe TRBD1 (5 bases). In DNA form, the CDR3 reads TGTGCCAGCAGCACCCTGGACACGGAGAGTCGTGAGCAGTACTTC. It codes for CASSTLDTESREQYF.